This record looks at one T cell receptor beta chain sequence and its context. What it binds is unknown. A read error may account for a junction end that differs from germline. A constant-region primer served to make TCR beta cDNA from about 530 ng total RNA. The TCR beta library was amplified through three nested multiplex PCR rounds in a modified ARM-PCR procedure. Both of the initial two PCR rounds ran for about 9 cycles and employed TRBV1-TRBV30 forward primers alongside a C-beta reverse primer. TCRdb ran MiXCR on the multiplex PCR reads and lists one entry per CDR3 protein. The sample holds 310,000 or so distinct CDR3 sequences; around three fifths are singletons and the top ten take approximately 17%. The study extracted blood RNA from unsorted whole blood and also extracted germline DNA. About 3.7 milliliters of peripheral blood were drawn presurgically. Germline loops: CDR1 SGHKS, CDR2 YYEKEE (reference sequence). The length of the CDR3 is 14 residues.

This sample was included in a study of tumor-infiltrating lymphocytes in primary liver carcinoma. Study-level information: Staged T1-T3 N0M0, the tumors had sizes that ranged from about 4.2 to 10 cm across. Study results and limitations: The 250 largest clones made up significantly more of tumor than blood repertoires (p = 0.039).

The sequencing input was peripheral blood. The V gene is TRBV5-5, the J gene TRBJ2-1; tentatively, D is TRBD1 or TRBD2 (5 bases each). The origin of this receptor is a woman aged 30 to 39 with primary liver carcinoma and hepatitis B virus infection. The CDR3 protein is CASSPLRGQNEQLF. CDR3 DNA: TGTGCCAGCAGCCCCCTCCGGGGCCAAAATGAGCAGCTCTTC. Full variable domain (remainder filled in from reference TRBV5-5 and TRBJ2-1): DAGVTQSPTHLIKTRGQQVTLRCSPISGHKSVSWYQQVLGQGPQFIFQYYEKEERGRGNFPDRFSARQFPNYSSELNVNALLLGDSALYLCASSPLRGQNEQLFGPGTRLTVL.